A single sample gave rise to the 18 T cell receptor beta chains below, sequenced in a study of T cell responses to AZD1222 COVID-19 vaccine. TCRdb's table, derived via immunoSEQ multiplex PCR, lists solely in-frame clones and lacks some. The sample has more than 75,000 clones; roughly nine tenths are singletons. The sequencing here drew on peripheral blood, taken on day 0 of AZD1222 vaccination. These receptors were collected from an adult in good health.

The genes are TRBV30 and TRBJ2-3, with TRBD2 matching 7 bases. This CDR3 is 13 amino acids long. The germline CDR1 and CDR2 sequences are GTSNPN and SVGIG (reference sequence). V gave up 3 bases and J gave up 6 bases; unmatched junction bases: 6. The CDR3: CAWSATGGDTQYF. In DNA, the CDR3 is TGTGCCTGGAGCGCAACCGGGGGGGATACGCAGTATTTT.

The rearrangement uses TRBV6-5 and TRBJ1-1, with a tentative D call TRBD1 (5 bases). Germline V gene sequence: CDR1 MNHEY, CDR2 SVGAGI. V shed 4 bases and J shed 0 bases, with 9 bases lying between them. This CDR3 spans 14 amino acids. In DNA, the CDR3 is TGTGCCAGCAGTTCTCGGGGGATGAACACTGAAGCTTTCTTT. It specifies CASSSRGMNTEAFF.

This chain connects TRBV2 to TRBJ1-5; D is ambiguous. Germline-derived CDR1 and CDR2 are SNHLY and FYNNEI. This CDR3 is built from 13 residues. The V end lost 6 bases, the J end lost 3 bases, and 9 bases lay between the germline ends. The CDR3 DNA is TGTGCCAGCAGAGGCAGGCCCAATCAGCCCCAGCATTTT. Its protein product is CASRGRPNQPQHF.

This chain joins TRBV10-3 and TRBJ1-1; D may be TRBD1 (6 bases). This CDR3 comprises 14 residues. Trimming left V 6 bases short and J 3 bases short, with 14 bases between. The germline V gene has CDR1 ENHRY and CDR2 SYGVKD. CDR3 bases: TGTGCCATCAGGGGGACACCTGGGGACACTGAAGCTTTCTTT. The encoded protein is CAIRGTPGDTEAFF.

V is TRBV27 and J is TRBJ1-3, with D uncertain. This CDR3 region has 14 residues. In germline, CDR1 is MNHEY, CDR2 SMNVEV (reference sequence). V was cut by 3 bases and J by 6 bases, with 12 bases left in between. CDR3 residues: CASSFGRLSNTIYF. The CDR3 DNA reads TGTGCCAGCAGTTTCGGCAGACTGTCAAACACCATATATTTT.

The chain joins TRBV15 to TRBJ2-5, with D perhaps matching TRBD2 (5 bases). CDR3 size: 15 residues. Germline V gene sequence: CDR1 LNHNV, CDR2 YYDKDF (reference sequence). Trimming shortened V by 0 bases and J by 5 bases, and 13 bases separated the two germline ends. The CDR3 reads CATSRDAAGEETQYF. CDR3 coding DNA: TGTGCCACCAGCAGAGATGCGGCCGGGGAGGAGACCCAGTACTTC.

This sequence joins TRBV18 and TRBJ1-1; D is possibly TRBD1 (5 bases). The germline gives CDR1 KGHSH, CDR2 LQKENI. The V and J ends lost 2 bases and 4 bases respectively, with 14 bases between them. CDR3 length equals 15 residues. The chain's CDR3 is CASSPYGAGGTEAFF. The CDR3 region has the DNA TGTGCCAGCTCACCATACGGGGCTGGGGGCACTGAAGCTTTCTTT.

This clone was counted a single time. The chain carries TRBV15 and TRBJ2-3, with 8 bases matching TRBD1. Germline values: CDR1 LNHNV, CDR2 YYDKDF (reference sequence). The junction had 5 bases not matched to a gene; V was cut back by 2 bases and J by 1 base. The CDR3 consists of 16 residues. CDR3 coding DNA: TGTGCCACCAGCAGACACGGACAGGGAGGCACAGATACGCAGTATTTT. Translation: CATSRHGQGGTDTQYF.

Written as DNA, the CDR3 is TGCGCCAGCAGCTTTAATCCGGGACAGGGGAATGAAAAACTGTTTTTT. The encoded protein is CASSFNPGQGNEKLFF. The chain couples TRBV5-1 to TRBJ1-4; 10 nucleotides align to TRBD1. Germline CDR1 and CDR2: SGHRS and YFSETQ. The V and J ends lost 2 bases and 5 bases, in that order; junction bases with no gene match: 6. This CDR3 has 16 residues.

The chain joins TRBV6-5 to TRBJ1-5, with D possibly being TRBD1 (5 bases). Trimming shortened V by 6 bases and J by 5 bases, and 14 bases separated the two germline ends. Germline-derived CDR1 and CDR2 are MNHEY and SVGAGI. The CDR3 consists of 14 residues. CDR3 in DNA: TGTGCCAGCAGCAATCAGGGAGACTATCAGCCCCAGCATTTT. Protein: CASSNQGDYQPQHF.

The rearrangement links TRBV7-6 to TRBJ1-3; no firm D call. Trimming pared 4 bases from V and 7 bases from J, leaving 11 bases between. There are 13 residues in the CDR3. The germline gives CDR1 SGHVS, CDR2 FNYEAQ. The CDR3 here is CASSSDYGNTIYF. The CDR3 DNA is TGTGCCAGCAGCTCCGATTACGGGAACACCATATATTTT.

The rearrangement links TRBV2 to TRBJ2-3; D is ambiguous. Deletions cut 7 bases from V and 0 bases from J, with 5 bases between. This CDR3 spans 12 amino acids. Germline loops: CDR1 SNHLY, CDR2 FYNNEI. The CDR3 DNA follows: TGTGCCAGCAAGACTAGCACAGATACGCAGTATTTT. Translation gives CASKTSTDTQYF.

The chain employs TRBV5-4 and TRBJ1-4, with a weak D call TRBD1 (5 bases). Germline CDR1 SGHNT, CDR2 YYREEE (reference sequence). Trimming removed 0 bases from V and 11 bases from J, with 17 bases in between. This CDR3 is built from 15 residues. CDR3 sequence reads: CASSLGPGPTDKLFF. The CDR3 DNA is TGTGCCAGCAGCTTGGGACCGGGGCCGACGGACAAACTGTTTTTT.

The rearrangement links TRBV9 to TRBJ1-6; D is unresolved. Germline-derived CDR1 and CDR2 are SGDLS and YYNGEE. The CDR3 sequence is 16 residues long. Trimming pared 1 base from V and 5 bases from J, leaving 13 bases between. The CDR3 sequence is CASSVLEGVNNSPLHF. The DNA of the CDR3 is TGTGCCAGCAGCGTACTGGAGGGAGTCAATAATTCACCCCTCCACTTT.

V is TRBV12-3 or TRBV12-4 and J is TRBJ2-7, with a possible D match to TRBD1 (5 bases). V gave up 3 bases and J gave up 3 bases, with 9 bases separating them. The CDR3 is 13 amino acids. The CDR3 spells CASSLAGIYEQYF. DNA of the CDR3: TGTGCCAGCAGTTTGGCAGGGATCTACGAGCAGTACTTC.

The chain combines TRBV6-1 with TRBJ1-2; maybe TRBD1 (5 bases). The CDR3 consists of 15 residues. V lost 3 bases and J 6 bases, leaving 17 bases between the germline ends. From germline, CDR1 is MNHNS and CDR2 SASEGT. The CDR3 sequence: CASSERQRGFDGYTF. Written as DNA, the CDR3 is TGTGCCAGCAGTGAGAGGCAGAGGGGTTTTGATGGCTACACCTTC.

The chain employs TRBV6-5 and TRBJ2-7; D call uncertain. The CDR3 contains 15 residues. V dropped 2 bases and J dropped 0 bases, with 11 bases sitting between them. Germline V gives CDR1 MNHEY, CDR2 SVGAGI. The CDR3 DNA is TGTGCCAGCAGTTACCTCCAAACCGGCTCCTACGAGCAGTACTTC. Its translation: CASSYLQTGSYEQYF.

The CDR3 sequence is CSASKGSPHEQFF. The CDR3 coding sequence is TGCAGTGCTAGTAAAGGCAGTCCCCATGAGCAGTTCTTC. The rearrangement links TRBV20-1 to TRBJ2-1; D unclear. Trimming stripped 3 bases from V and 8 bases from J, with 14 bases between. This CDR3 has 13 residues. Per germline, CDR1 DFQATT and CDR2 SNEGSKA (reference sequence).